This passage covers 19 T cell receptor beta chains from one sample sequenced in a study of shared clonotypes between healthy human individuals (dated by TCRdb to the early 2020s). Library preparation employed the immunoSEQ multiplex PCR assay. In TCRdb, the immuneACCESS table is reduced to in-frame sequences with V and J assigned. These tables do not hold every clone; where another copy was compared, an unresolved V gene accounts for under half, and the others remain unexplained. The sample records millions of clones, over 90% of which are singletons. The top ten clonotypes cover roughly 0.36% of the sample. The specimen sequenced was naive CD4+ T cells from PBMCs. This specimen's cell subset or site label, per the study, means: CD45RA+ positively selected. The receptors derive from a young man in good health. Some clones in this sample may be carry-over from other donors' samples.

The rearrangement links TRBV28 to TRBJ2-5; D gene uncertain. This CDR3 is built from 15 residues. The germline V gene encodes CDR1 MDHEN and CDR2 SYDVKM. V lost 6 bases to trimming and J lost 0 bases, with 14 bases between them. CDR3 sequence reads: CASSPLRRNQETQYF. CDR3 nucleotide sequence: TGTGCCAGCAGCCCACTCCGGCGGAACCAAGAGACCCAGTACTTC.

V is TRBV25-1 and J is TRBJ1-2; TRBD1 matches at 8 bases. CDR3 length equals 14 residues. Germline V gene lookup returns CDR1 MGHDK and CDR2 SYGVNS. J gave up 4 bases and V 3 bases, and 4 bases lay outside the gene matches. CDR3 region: CASSERQGFYGYTF. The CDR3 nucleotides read TGTGCCAGCAGTGAGAGACAGGGGTTCTATGGCTACACCTTC.

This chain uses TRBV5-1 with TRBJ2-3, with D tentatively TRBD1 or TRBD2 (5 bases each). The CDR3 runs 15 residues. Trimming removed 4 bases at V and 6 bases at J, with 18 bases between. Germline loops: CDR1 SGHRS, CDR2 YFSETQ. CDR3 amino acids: CASSLRGRQSDTQYF. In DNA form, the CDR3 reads TGCGCCAGCAGCCTAAGAGGGAGACAGTCCGATACGCAGTATTTT.

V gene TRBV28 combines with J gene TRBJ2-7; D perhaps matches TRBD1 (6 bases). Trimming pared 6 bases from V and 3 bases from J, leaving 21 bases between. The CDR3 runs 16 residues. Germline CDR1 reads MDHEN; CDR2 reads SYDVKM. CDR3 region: CASSGSLTGPNYEQYF. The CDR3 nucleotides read TGTGCCAGCAGCGGATCATTGACAGGCCCCAACTACGAGCAGTACTTC. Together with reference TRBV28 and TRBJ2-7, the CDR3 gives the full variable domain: DVKVTQSSRYLVKRTGEKVFLECVQDMDHENMFWYRQDPGLGLRLIYFSYDVKMKEKGDIPEGYSVSREKKERFSLILESASTNQTSMYLCASSGSLTGPNYEQYFGPGTRLTVT.

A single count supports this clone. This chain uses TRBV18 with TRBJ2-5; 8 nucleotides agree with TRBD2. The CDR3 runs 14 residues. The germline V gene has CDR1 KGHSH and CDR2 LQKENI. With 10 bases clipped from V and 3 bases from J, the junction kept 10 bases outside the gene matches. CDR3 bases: TGTGCCACCGGCCGTGGTAGCGGGGAAGAGACCCAGTACTTC. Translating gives CATGRGSGEETQYF.

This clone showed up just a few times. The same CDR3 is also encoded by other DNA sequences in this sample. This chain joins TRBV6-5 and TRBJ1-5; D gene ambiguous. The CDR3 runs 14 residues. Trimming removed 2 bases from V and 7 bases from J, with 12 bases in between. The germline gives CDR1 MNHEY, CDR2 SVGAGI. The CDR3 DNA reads TGTGCCAGCAGTTACAGAGATCGAGGGCAGCCCCAGCATTTT. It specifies CASSYRDRGQPQHF.

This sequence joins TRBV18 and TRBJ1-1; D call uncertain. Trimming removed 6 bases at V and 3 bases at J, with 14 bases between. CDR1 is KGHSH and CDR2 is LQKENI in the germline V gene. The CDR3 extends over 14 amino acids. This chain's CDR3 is CASSPARRDTEAFF. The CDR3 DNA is TGTGCCAGCTCCCCCGCGCGGAGGGACACTGAAGCTTTCTTT.

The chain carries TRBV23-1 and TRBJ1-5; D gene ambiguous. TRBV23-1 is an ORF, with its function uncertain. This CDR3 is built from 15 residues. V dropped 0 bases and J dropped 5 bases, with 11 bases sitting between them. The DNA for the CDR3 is TGCGCCAGCAGTCAATCGGCACGAGGGCATCAGCCCCAGCATTTT. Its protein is CASSQSARGHQPQHF.

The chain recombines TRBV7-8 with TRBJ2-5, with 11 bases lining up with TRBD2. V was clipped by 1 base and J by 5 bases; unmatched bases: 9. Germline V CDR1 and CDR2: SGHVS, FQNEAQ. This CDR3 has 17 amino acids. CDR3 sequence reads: CASSLELAGGPDETQYF. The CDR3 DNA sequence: TGTGCCAGCAGCTTAGAGTTAGCGGGAGGGCCGGATGAGACCCAGTACTTC.

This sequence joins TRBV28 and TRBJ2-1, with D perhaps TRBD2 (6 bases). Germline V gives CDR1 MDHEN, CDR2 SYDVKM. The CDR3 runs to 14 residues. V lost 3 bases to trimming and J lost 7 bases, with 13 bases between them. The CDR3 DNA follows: TGTGCCAGCAGTTTCGGGCGGGATGTAAATGAGCAGTTCTTC. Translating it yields CASSFGRDVNEQFF.

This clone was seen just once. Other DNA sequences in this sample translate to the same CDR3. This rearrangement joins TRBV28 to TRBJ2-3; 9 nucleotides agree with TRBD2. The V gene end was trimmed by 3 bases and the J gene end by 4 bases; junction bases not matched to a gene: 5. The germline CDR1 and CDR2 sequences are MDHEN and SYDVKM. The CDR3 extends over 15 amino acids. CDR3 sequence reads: CASSLAGGRSDTQYF. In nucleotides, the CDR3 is TGTGCCAGCAGTTTGGCGGGAGGGAGGTCAGATACGCAGTATTTT.

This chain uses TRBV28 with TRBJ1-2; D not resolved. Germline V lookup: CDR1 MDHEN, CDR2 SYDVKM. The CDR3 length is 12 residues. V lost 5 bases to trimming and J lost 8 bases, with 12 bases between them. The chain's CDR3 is CASSPRNFGYTF. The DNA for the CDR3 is TGTGCCAGCAGTCCGCGCAACTTCGGCTACACCTTC.

CDR3 sequence: CASSSRGTGANVLTF. In DNA, the CDR3 is TGTGCCAGCAGCTCCCGCGGGACTGGGGCCAACGTCCTGACTTTC. V gene TRBV7-2 combines with J gene TRBJ2-6; D might be TRBD2 (6 bases). Germline CDR1 and CDR2: SGHTA and FQGNSA. V lost 4 bases to trimming and J lost 2 bases, with 9 bases between them. The CDR3 consists of 15 residues.

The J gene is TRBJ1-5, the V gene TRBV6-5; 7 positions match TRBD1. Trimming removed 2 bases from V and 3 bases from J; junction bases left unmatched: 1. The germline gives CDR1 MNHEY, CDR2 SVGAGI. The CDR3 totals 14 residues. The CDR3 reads CASSYRGHNQPQHF. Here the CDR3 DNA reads TGTGCCAGCAGTTACAGGGGGCACAATCAGCCCCAGCATTTT.

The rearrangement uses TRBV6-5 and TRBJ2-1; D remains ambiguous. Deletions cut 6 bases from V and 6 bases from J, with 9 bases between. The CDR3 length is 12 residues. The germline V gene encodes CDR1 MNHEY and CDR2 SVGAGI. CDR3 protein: CASRHSSNEQFF. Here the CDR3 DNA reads TGTGCCAGCAGACATTCTAGCAATGAGCAGTTCTTC.

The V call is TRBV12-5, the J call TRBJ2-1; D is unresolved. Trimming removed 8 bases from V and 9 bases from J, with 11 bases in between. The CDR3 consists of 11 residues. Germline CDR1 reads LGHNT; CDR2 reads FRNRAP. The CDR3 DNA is TGTGCTAGTACCTCGTTTGGTGAGCAGTTCTTC. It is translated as CASTSFGEQFF.

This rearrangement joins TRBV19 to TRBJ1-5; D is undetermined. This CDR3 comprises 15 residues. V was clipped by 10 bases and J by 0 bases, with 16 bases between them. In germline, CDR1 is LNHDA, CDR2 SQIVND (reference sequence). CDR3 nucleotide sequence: TGTGCCACCCTATCCCCGGCAGGTAGCAATCAGCCCCAGCATTTT. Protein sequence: CATLSPAGSNQPQHF.

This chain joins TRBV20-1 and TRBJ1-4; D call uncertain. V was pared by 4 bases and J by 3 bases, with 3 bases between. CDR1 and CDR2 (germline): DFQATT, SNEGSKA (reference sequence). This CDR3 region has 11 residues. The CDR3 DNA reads TGCAGTGCTAACTCTAATGAAAAACTGTTTTTT. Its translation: CSANSNEKLFF.

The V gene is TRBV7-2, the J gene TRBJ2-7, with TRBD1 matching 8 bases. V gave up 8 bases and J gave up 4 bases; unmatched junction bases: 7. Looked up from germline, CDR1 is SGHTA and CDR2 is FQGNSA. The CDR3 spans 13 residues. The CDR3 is CASSAGGTYEQYF. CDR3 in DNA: TGTGCCAGCTCCGCAGGGGGCACTTACGAGCAGTACTTC.